The sequence of this TCR beta chain was determined in a study of Ad26.COV2.S vaccination and SARS-CoV-2 variants. Study-wide results and limits: Breadth, reportedly substantial, characterized the spike-specific CD8+ and CD4+ T cell responses after vaccination. Measurement of non-spike TCR breadth gave similar results in vaccine and placebo recipients.

This table comes from immunoSEQ multiplex PCR, and its TCRdb copy is limited to in-frame clones, with some not included. This sample yields 180,000 or so clones, of which 87% are seen a single time; over 4.5% belongs to the top ten. A note on this clone: Its antigen is not known.

The TCR sequence derives from a human donor who had recovered from COVID-19. Sequenced here: peripheral blood, sampled after recovery from COVID-19.

CDR3 residues: CAISESADSNQPQHF. CDR3 coding DNA: TGTGCCATCAGTGAGTCGGCGGATAGCAATCAGCCCCAGCATTTT. V gene TRBV10-3 combines with J gene TRBJ1-5; the D is unclear. Germline values: CDR1 ENHRY, CDR2 SYGVKD. V was shortened by 0 bases and J by 0 bases, with 6 bases between the two germline ends. CDR3 length equals 15 residues.